This TCR beta chain came from a study of OX40 agonist ivuxolimab in advanced cancers. Turning to the study itself: Each patient was given ivuxolimab into a vein every 2 weeks, at 0.01 to 10 mg/kg.

With V trimmed by 3 bases and J by 6 bases, 0 bases remained unmatched. The CDR3 runs to 12 residues. From germline, CDR1 is MDHEN and CDR2 SYDVKM. Sequenced by immunoSEQ multiplex PCR; TCRdb stores in-frame clones only, minus some. The sample yields more than 65,000 clones, about 87% seen once. Overall study findings and caveats: The mean number of expanded clones was higher in CD8+ T cells than in CD4+.

In regard to this clone: Its antigen is as yet unknown.

Autoimmune disease history or systemic immunosuppression led to patients being barred. The clonotype was recovered from an adult with an advanced solid tumor such as melanoma, head and neck, liver or kidney cancer. The material sequenced was CD4+ or CD8+ T cells sorted from blood, taken in a trial of the OX40 agonist ivuxolimab. The chain combines TRBV28 with TRBJ1-2; 8 bases align to TRBD1. The chain's CDR3 is CASSLDRDGYTF. CDR3 nucleotides: TGTGCCAGCAGTTTGGACAGGGATGGCTACACCTTC.